This T cell receptor beta chain was identified in a study of blood T cell repertoires in COVID-19. Germline CDR1 SGHRS, CDR2 YFSETQ. The V and J ends lost 0 bases and 0 bases respectively, with 22 bases between them. The CDR3 runs 20 residues. Clones were sequenced by immunoSEQ multiplex PCR, and TCRdb holds only the in-frame ones, with some missing. The table includes hundreds of thousands of clones, approximately 80% detected once. V usage is TRBV5-1 and J usage is TRBJ2-1, with D perhaps matching TRBD2 (6 bases). The sample consisted of PBMCs or T cells enriched from blood (not recorded which). This TCR derives from a young man with acute COVID-19. The DNA for the CDR3 is TGCGCCAGCAGCTTGGCGGGGCGGGGCCCCGTCTCAAGCTCCTACAATGAGCAGTTCTTC. Translating it yields CASSLAGRGPVSSSYNEQFF.